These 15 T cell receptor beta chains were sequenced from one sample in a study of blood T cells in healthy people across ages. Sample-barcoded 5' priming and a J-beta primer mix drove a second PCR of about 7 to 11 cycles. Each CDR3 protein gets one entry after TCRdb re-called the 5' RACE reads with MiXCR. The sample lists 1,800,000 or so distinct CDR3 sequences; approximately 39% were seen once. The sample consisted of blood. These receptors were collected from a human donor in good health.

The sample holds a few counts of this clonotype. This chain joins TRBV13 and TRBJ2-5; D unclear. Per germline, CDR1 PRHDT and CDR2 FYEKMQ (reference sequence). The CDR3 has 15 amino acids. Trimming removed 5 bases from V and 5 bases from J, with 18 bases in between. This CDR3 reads CASSQRGYPGETQYF. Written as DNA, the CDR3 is TGTGCCAGCAGCCAGAGAGGCTACCCGGGCGAGACCCAGTACTTC.

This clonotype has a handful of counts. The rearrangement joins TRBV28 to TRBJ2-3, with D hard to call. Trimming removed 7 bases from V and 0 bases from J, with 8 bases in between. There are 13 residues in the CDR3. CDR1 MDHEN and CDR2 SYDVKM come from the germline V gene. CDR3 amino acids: CASKQTSTDTQYF. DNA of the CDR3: TGTGCCAGCAAGCAGACTAGCACAGATACGCAGTATTTT. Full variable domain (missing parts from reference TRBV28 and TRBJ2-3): DVKVTQSSRYLVKRTGEKVFLECVQDMDHENMFWYRQDPGLGLRLIYFSYDVKMKEKGDIPEGYSVSREKKERFSLILESASTNQTSMYLCASKQTSTDTQYFGPGTRLTVL.

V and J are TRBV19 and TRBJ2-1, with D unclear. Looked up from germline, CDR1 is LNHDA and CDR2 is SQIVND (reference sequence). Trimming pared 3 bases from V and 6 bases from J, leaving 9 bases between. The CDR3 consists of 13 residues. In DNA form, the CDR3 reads TGTGCCAGTAGTATGAGTGCCTGCAATGAGCAGTTCTTC. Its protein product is CASSMSACNEQFF.

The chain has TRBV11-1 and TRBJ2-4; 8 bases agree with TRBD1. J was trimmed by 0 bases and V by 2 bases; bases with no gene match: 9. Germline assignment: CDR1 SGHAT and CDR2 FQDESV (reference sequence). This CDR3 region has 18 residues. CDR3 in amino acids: CASSLFLGTGLAKNIQYF. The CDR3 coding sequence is TGTGCCAGCAGCTTATTTCTGGGGACAGGATTAGCCAAAAACATTCAGTACTTC.

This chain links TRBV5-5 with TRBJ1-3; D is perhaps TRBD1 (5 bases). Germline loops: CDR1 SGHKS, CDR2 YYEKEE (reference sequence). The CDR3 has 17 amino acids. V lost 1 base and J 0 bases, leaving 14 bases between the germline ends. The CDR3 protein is CASSLNFAGHSGNTIYF. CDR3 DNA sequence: TGTGCCAGCAGCTTGAATTTCGCGGGGCACTCTGGAAACACCATATATTTT.

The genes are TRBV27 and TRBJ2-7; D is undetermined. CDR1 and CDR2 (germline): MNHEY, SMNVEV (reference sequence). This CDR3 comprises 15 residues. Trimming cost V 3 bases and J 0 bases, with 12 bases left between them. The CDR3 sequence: CASSLWRMSSYEQYF. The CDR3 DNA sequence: TGTGCCAGCAGTTTGTGGCGGATGAGCTCCTACGAGCAGTACTTC.

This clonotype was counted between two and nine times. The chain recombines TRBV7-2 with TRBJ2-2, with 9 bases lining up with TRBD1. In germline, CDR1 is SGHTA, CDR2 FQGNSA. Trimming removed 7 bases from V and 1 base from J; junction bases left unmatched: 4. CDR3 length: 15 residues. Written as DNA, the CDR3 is TGTGCCAGCATCCAGGGACAGGGGAACACCGGGGAGCTGTTTTTT. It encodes CASIQGQGNTGELFF.

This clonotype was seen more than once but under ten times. CDR3 sequence reads: CASSSPVGVGNEQFF. The CDR3, as DNA: TGTGCCAGCAGCTCACCCGTAGGGGTGGGCAATGAGCAGTTCTTC. The chain combines TRBV11-2 with TRBJ2-1, with TRBD1 as a possible D gene (5 bases). Trimming stripped 4 bases from V and 6 bases from J, with 16 bases between. The CDR3 loop spans 15 amino acids. The germline V gene has CDR1 SGHAT and CDR2 FQNNGV.

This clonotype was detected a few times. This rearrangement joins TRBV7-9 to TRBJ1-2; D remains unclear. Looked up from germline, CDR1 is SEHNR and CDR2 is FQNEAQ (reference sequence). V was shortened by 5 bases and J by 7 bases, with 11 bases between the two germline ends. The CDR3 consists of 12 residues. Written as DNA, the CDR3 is TGTGCCAGCAGCCCTTATGTCCTTGGCTACACCTTC. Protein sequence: CASSPYVLGYTF.

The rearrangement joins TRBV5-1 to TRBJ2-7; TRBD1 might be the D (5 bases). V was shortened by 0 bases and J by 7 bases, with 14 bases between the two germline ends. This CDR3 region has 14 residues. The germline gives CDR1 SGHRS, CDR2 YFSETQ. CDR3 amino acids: CASSLGKGRGEQYF. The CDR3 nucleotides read TGCGCCAGCAGCTTGGGTAAGGGGCGCGGAGAGCAGTACTTC.

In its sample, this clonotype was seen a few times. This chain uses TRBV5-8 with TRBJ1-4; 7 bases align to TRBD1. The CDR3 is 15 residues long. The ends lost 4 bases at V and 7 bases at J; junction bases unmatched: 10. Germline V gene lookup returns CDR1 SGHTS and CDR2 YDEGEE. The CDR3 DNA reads TGTGCCAGCAGCGGGGGACAGTCACGTAGTGAAAAACTGTTTTTT. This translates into CASSGGQSRSEKLFF.

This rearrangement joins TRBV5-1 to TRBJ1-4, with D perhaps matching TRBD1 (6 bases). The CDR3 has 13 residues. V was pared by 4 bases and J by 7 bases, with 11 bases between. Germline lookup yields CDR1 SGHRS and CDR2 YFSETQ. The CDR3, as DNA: TGCGCCAGCAGCAAGGACAGAACTGAAAAACTGTTTTTT. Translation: CASSKDRTEKLFF.

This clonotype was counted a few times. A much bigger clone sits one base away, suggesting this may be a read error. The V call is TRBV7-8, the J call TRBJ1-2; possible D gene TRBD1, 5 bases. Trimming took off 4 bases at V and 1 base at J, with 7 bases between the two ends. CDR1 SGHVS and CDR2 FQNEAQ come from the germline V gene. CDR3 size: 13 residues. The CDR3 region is CASSSDINYGYTF. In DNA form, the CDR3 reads TGTGCCAGCAGCTCGGACATTAACTATGGCTACACCTTC.

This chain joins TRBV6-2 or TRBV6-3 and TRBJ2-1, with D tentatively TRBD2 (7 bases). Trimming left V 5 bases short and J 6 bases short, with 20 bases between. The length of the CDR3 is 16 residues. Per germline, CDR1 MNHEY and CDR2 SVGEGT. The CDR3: CASSRLGGGALNEQFF. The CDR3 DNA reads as TGTGCCAGCAGTCGACTAGGGGGGGGGGCCCTCAATGAGCAGTTCTTC.

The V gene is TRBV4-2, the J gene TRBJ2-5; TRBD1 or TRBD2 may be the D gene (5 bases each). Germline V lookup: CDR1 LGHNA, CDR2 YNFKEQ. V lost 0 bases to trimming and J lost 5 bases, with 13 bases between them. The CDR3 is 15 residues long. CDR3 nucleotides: TGTGCCAGCAGCCAAGACCATGAGGGGCGGGAGACCCAGTACTTC. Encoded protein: CASSQDHEGRETQYF.